Listed here are 26 T cell receptor beta chains from one sample, sequenced in a study of shared T cell receptors in the human thymus. Assay: immunoSEQ multiplex PCR; the TCRdb copy retains only in-frame clones and omits some. The sample consists of approximately 660,000 clones, approximately 87% of them appearing once. The same sample was also studied in work on human thymus T cells.

The sample was thymocytes. The receptors stem from a boy under two years old with a congenital heart defect.

This clone was observed a single time. The CDR3 region is CASSETRDPRGQGTGANVLTF. In nucleotides, the CDR3 is TGCGCCAGCAGCGAGACACGGGATCCACGAGGACAGGGGACTGGGGCCAACGTCCTGACTTTC. The chain is built from TRBV4-3 and TRBJ2-6; 9 bases map to TRBD1. Germline assignment: CDR1 LGHNA and CDR2 YSLEER. V lost 5 bases, J lost 2 bases, and 19 bases stayed unmatched. This CDR3 is 21 amino acids long.

V usage is TRBV4-1 and J usage is TRBJ2-7; 7 bases line up with TRBD2. After removal of 1 base from V and 7 bases from J, the junction contained 16 bases not matched to a gene. The germline gives CDR1 MGHRA, CDR2 YSYEKL. This CDR3 is built from 17 residues. Here the CDR3 reads CASSQGRAGDRGGEQYF. The DNA of the CDR3 is TGCGCCAGCAGCCAAGGACGGGCGGGAGACCGGGGAGGAGAGCAGTACTTC.

This clone was counted only a few times. The V gene is TRBV5-4, the J gene TRBJ2-7; 15 nucleotides agree with TRBD2. The CDR3 is 18 amino acids. Per germline, CDR1 SGHNT and CDR2 YYREEE (reference sequence). With 4 bases clipped from V and 4 bases from J, the junction kept 12 bases outside the gene matches. The CDR3: CASSRTSGRAGKEYEQYF. In DNA form, the CDR3 reads TGTGCCAGCAGCCGGACTAGCGGGAGGGCCGGGAAGGAATACGAGCAGTACTTC.

Note on this clone: Other DNA sequences in the same sample also yield this CDR3. This chain connects TRBV6-5 to TRBJ2-7; 8 positions match TRBD1. V shed 5 bases and J 2 bases; nucleotides not matched to a gene: 2. The CDR3 totals 13 residues. The germline V gene encodes CDR1 MNHEY and CDR2 SVGAGI. The CDR3 sequence is CASSRTGPYEQYF. In DNA form, the CDR3 reads TGTGCCAGCAGTCGGACAGGGCCCTACGAGCAGTACTTC.

This clone was seen a handful of times. The J gene is TRBJ2-3, the V gene TRBV4-3, with 7 bases lining up with TRBD2. V shed 0 bases and J 4 bases; nucleotides not matched to a gene: 7. The CDR3 totals 16 residues. CDR1 and CDR2 from the germline V gene are LGHNA and YSLEER. The CDR3 is CASSQDRAGVADTQYF. CDR3 coding DNA: TGCGCCAGCAGCCAAGATAGGGCGGGAGTAGCAGATACGCAGTATTTT.

The chain couples TRBV7-8 to TRBJ1-5, with 8 bases fitting TRBD1. CDR3 length: 16 residues. From germline, CDR1 is SGHVS and CDR2 FQNEAQ. J lost 2 bases, V lost 4 bases, and 7 bases had no gene match. CDR3 bases: TGTGCCAGCAGCTGGCTCGACAGGGGAGGCAATCAGCCCCAGCATTTT. Translated, it gives CASSWLDRGGNQPQHF.

The rearrangement uses TRBV14 and TRBJ2-7; 11 bases agree with TRBD2. Trimming at V came to 4 bases and at J to 7 bases, leaving 21 bases not matched to a gene. The length of the CDR3 is 19 residues. Germline V gives CDR1 SGHDN, CDR2 FVKESK. The CDR3 is CASSRHTPGTSGLLGEQYF. CDR3 sequence (DNA): TGTGCCAGCAGCCGGCATACGCCCGGGACTAGCGGCCTATTGGGGGAGCAGTACTTC. Combining the CDR3 with reference TRBV14 and TRBJ2-7 gives the whole variable domain EAGVTQFPSHSVIEKGQTVTLRCDPISGHDNLYWYRRVMGKEIKFLLHFVKESKQDESGMPNNRFLAERTGGTYSTLKVQPAELEDSGVYFCASSRHTPGTSGLLGEQYFGPGTRLTVT.

This clone appeared a single time. J is TRBJ2-1 and V is TRBV5-6, with TRBD2 as a possible D gene (5 bases). V was shortened by 6 bases and J by 7 bases, with 8 bases between the two germline ends. This CDR3 spans 11 amino acids. Germline V gene sequence: CDR1 SGHDT, CDR2 YYEEEE. CDR3 amino acids: CASIRGNEQFF. DNA for the CDR3: TGTGCCAGCATACGGGGAAATGAGCAGTTCTTC. Full variable domain (missing parts from reference TRBV5-6 and TRBJ2-1): DAGVTQSPTHLIKTRGQQVTLRCSPKSGHDTVSWYQQALGQGPQFIFQYYEEEERQRGNFPDRFSGHQFPNYSSELNVNALLLGDSALYLCASIRGNEQFFGPGTRLTVL.

The chain uses TRBV27 and TRBJ2-7, with TRBD1 identical over 10 bases. The CDR3 consists of 15 residues. Unmatched junction bases numbered 10, after V lost 4 bases and J lost 7 bases. CDR1 is MNHEY and CDR2 is SMNVEV in the germline V gene (reference sequence). The CDR3 sequence is CASSSRTGGVGEQYF. CDR3 DNA sequence: TGTGCCAGCAGTTCACGGACAGGGGGGGTAGGGGAGCAGTACTTC.

This clone appeared a few times. The chain uses TRBV6-1 and TRBJ2-1; 7 nucleotides align to TRBD2. CDR1 MNHNS and CDR2 SASEGT come from the germline V gene. The V segment lost 1 base and the J segment 7 bases; nucleotides outside the gene matches: 7. The CDR3 length is 15 residues. The CDR3 loop reads CASSEVSGPGNEQFF. The CDR3 bases are TGTGCCAGCAGTGAAGTTAGCGGGCCCGGGAATGAGCAGTTCTTC.

The genes are TRBV15 and TRBJ2-7, with D perhaps TRBD2 (7 bases). CDR3 length equals 14 residues. In germline, CDR1 is LNHNV, CDR2 YYDKDF (reference sequence). Trimming left V 5 bases short and J 5 bases short, with 16 bases between. The CDR3 DNA reads as TGTGCCACCAGCGGGGGGGCGGGAGAGAACGAGCAGTACTTC. Its translation: CATSGGAGENEQYF.

V is TRBV9 and J is TRBJ1-4; tentative D call: TRBD1 (5 bases). This CDR3 is 14 amino acids long. Looked up from germline, CDR1 is SGDLS and CDR2 is YYNGEE. The V and J ends lost 4 bases and 5 bases respectively, with 12 bases between them. CDR3 DNA: TGTGCCAGCAGCCATCCGGGGGGGAATGAAAAACTGTTTTTT. It yields the protein CASSHPGGNEKLFF.

The chain uses TRBV27 and TRBJ2-3, with a possible D match to TRBD2 (5 bases). V was pared by 2 bases and J by 1 base, with 19 bases between. The CDR3 sequence is 18 residues long. CDR1 is MNHEY and CDR2 is SMNVEV in the germline V gene (reference sequence). The CDR3 DNA reads as TGTGCCAGCAGTTTAGTTAGCGCGCAGCGGATATGCACAGATACGCAGTATTTT. It specifies CASSLVSAQRICTDTQYF.

The V gene is TRBV5-1, the J gene TRBJ2-7; D is undetermined. This CDR3 contains 13 residues. Germline CDR1 is SGHRS and CDR2 is YFSETQ. V was trimmed by 2 bases and J by 1 base, leaving 7 bases between them. The chain's CDR3 is CASSFGGSYEQYF. The DNA for the CDR3 is TGCGCCAGCAGCTTTGGCGGTTCCTACGAGCAGTACTTC.

The chain recombines TRBV19 with TRBJ2-1; D possibly corresponds to TRBD1 (6 bases). Germline V gives CDR1 LNHDA, CDR2 SQIVND (reference sequence). V lost 4 bases, J lost 4 bases, and 14 bases lay in between. The CDR3 contains 15 residues. The CDR3 coding sequence is TGTGCCAGTAGTAGGGGCCAGGGGCCATACAATGAGCAGTTCTTC. Protein sequence: CASSRGQGPYNEQFF.

The rearrangement uses TRBV30 and TRBJ2-1, with D possibly being TRBD2 (7 bases). Germline-derived CDR1 and CDR2 are GTSNPN and SVGIG (reference sequence). The CDR3 has 16 residues. V shed 5 bases and J shed 12 bases, with 29 bases lying between them. For the CDR3, the DNA is TGTGCCTGGTCCCTGAACGCCCAGGCGGGGGCCAGGGGGCAGTTCTTC. It yields the protein CAWSLNAQAGARGQFF.

This rearrangement joins TRBV27 to TRBJ1-1; D might be TRBD1 (5 bases). The CDR3 loop spans 13 amino acids. Trimming removed 7 bases from V and 1 base from J, with 10 bases in between. Germline V gene lookup returns CDR1 MNHEY and CDR2 SMNVEV (reference sequence). CDR3 sequence (DNA): TGTGCCAGCAATGACAGCCGGAACACTGAAGCTTTCTTT. It encodes CASNDSRNTEAFF.

This clone was seen a single time. The chain has TRBV6-1 and TRBJ2-7, with no clear D. Germline CDR1 reads MNHNS; CDR2 reads SASEGT. Trimming pared 6 bases from V and 4 bases from J, leaving 16 bases between. The CDR3 is 14 residues long. In DNA form, the CDR3 reads TGTGCCAGCAGGCTCACGACGTCGCGGTACGAGCAGTACTTC. Its translation is CASRLTTSRYEQYF.

The J gene is TRBJ2-1, the V gene TRBV14; D perhaps matches TRBD2 (5 bases). Per germline, CDR1 SGHDN and CDR2 FVKESK. The CDR3 consists of 15 residues. Between the trimmed V and J ends, which lost 6 bases and 4 bases, there was a span of 16 bases. The CDR3 here is CASSPRYERYNEQFF. CDR3 coding DNA: TGTGCCAGCAGTCCCCGTTACGAGCGGTACAATGAGCAGTTCTTC.

This chain connects TRBV6-5 to TRBJ1-2; possibly TRBD1 for D (5 bases). CDR1 is MNHEY and CDR2 is SVGAGI in the germline V gene. CDR3 length equals 10 residues. Trimming removed 6 bases at V and 9 bases at J, with 8 bases between. CDR3 protein: CASRGTRYTF. Written as DNA, the CDR3 is TGTGCCAGCAGGGGGACTCGCTACACCTTC.

This chain connects TRBV15 to TRBJ2-5; possible D gene TRBD1, 6 bases. The V gene's germline CDR1 is LNHNV and CDR2 YYDKDF (reference sequence). Between the trimmed V and J ends, which lost 6 bases and 5 bases, there was a span of 19 bases. The length of the CDR3 is 15 residues. In DNA form, the CDR3 reads TGTGCCACCAGAAGGCGAGATTCAGGGGTCGAGACCCAGTACTTC. Encoded protein: CATRRRDSGVETQYF. Looking up the rest from reference TRBV15 and TRBJ2-5 gives the full variable domain: DAMVIQNPRYQVTQFGKPVTLSCSQTLNHNVMYWYQQKSSQAPKLLFHYYDKDFNNEADTPDNFQSRRPNTSFCFLDIRSPGLGDTAMYLCATRRRDSGVETQYFGPGTRLLVL.

The rearrangement joins TRBV28 to TRBJ1-5; D gene uncertain. The CDR3 runs 13 residues. V was cut by 4 bases and J by 2 bases, with 6 bases left in between. Germline V gene lookup returns CDR1 MDHEN and CDR2 SYDVKM. DNA for the CDR3: TGTGCCAGCAGTTCGGGTCGCAATCAGCCCCAGCATTTT. Translating it yields CASSSGRNQPQHF. The full variable domain, in which reference TRBV28 and TRBJ1-5 provide the parts outside the CDR3, is DVKVTQSSRYLVKRTGEKVFLECVQDMDHENMFWYRQDPGLGLRLIYFSYDVKMKEKGDIPEGYSVSREKKERFSLILESASTNQTSMYLCASSSGRNQPQHFGDGTRLSIL.

V is TRBV7-9 and J is TRBJ2-1; 11 bases are a match to TRBD2. The CDR3 has 16 amino acids. Germline V gives CDR1 SEHNR, CDR2 FQNEAQ (reference sequence). Trimming cost V 2 bases and J 8 bases; bases outside gene matches: 8. DNA for the CDR3: TGTGCCAGCAGCTTATCACGACTAGCGGGACCGTATGAGCAGTTCTTC. It encodes CASSLSRLAGPYEQFF.

V and J are TRBV28 and TRBJ2-7, with 7 bases fitting TRBD2. The ends lost 6 bases at V and 2 bases at J; junction bases unmatched: 4. The CDR3 is 13 residues long. CDR1 MDHEN and CDR2 SYDVKM come from the germline V gene. CDR3: CASRGRGAYEQYF. The CDR3 bases are TGTGCCAGCAGGGGCCGGGGGGCCTACGAGCAGTACTTC.

CDR3 region: CASRASGYNEQFF. DNA for the CDR3: TGTGCCAGCAGGGCTAGCGGCTACAATGAGCAGTTCTTC. The genes are TRBV27 and TRBJ2-1; TRBD2 matches 7 bases. This CDR3 spans 13 amino acids. J was trimmed by 3 bases and V by 6 bases; bases with no gene match: 2. From germline, CDR1 is MNHEY and CDR2 SMNVEV (reference sequence).

This chain links TRBV11-3 with TRBJ1-2; tentatively, D is TRBD1 (5 bases). CDR1 and CDR2 (germline): SGHNT, YENEEA. The ends were cut back, 1 base at V and 9 bases at J, with 6 bases in the middle. This CDR3 has 11 residues. Here the CDR3 reads CASSLGQSYTF. CDR3 nucleotides: TGTGCCAGCAGCTTAGGACAGAGCTACACCTTC.